A selection of T cell receptor beta chains follows, all from one sample in a study of cytomegalovirus exposure and HLA in healthy donors. The assay was immunoSEQ multiplex PCR, and TCRdb's table has in-frame clones only and misses some. The table lists 150,000 or so clones, under 70% of them singletons. Sequences were obtained from PBMCs. These receptors came from a man younger than 40 in good health and CMV-seropositive. CDR3s include the opening cysteine and the closing phenylalanine or tryptophan. The D gene is left open where the match is weak. Part of the rows lack a size; the others show once, few, many or a class for expanded clones.

d_gene,abundance,v_gene,j_gene,len,CDR3aa,CDR3nt
TRBD1,.,TRBV2,TRBJ1-1,14,CASRTGGVNTEAFF,TGTGCCAGCAGGACAGGGGGCGTGAACACTGAAGCTTTCTTT
.,.,TRBV4-1,TRBJ2-1,16,CASSQPERNSYNEQFF,TGCGCCAGCAGCCAACCCGAGCGGAATAGCTACAATGAGCAGTTCTTC
TRBD1,.,TRBV19,TRBJ1-5,19,CASSIAYRTGDYSNQPQHF,TGTGCCAGTAGTATTGCTTATCGGACAGGGGATTATAGCAATCAGCCCCAGCATTTT
.,.,TRBV5-1,TRBJ2-3,15,CASSLGSGSTDTQYF,TGCGCCAGCAGCTTGGGAAGCGGGAGCACAGATACGCAGTATTTT
TRBD2,.,TRBV7-9,TRBJ2-3,13,CASSIEREDTQYF,TGTGCCAGCAGCATCGAGCGGGAGGATACGCAGTATTTT
.,once,TRBV7-9,TRBJ1-2,16,CASSGGRGEYNYGYTF,TGTGCCAGCAGTGGGGGACGGGGGGAGTATAACTATGGCTACACCTTC
TRBD1,once,TRBV28,TRBJ2-4,16,CASRPVPGTGVPIQYF,TGTGCCAGCAGACCCGTACCCGGGACAGGGGTTCCCATTCAGTACTTC
TRBD2,.,TRBV12-5,TRBJ2-7,14,CASGLLAGGYEQYF,TGTGCTAGTGGTTTGCTAGCGGGAGGATACGAGCAGTACTTC
TRBD2,once,TRBV9,TRBJ2-1,13,CASSVLAGVEQFF,TGTGCCAGCAGCGTACTAGCGGGAGTGGAGCAGTTCTTC
TRBD2,.,TRBV6-5,TRBJ2-1,15,CASSYGREAGNEQFF,TGTGCCAGCAGTTACGGGCGGGAGGCCGGGAATGAGCAGTTCTTC
TRBD1,.,TRBV6-6,TRBJ1-1,16,CASSYTRGQGPTEAFF,TGTGCCAGCAGTTACACCAGAGGACAGGGGCCCACTGAAGCTTTCTTT
.,.,TRBV5-1,TRBJ1-2,13,CASSPDMDYGYTF,TGCGCCAGCAGCCCTGACATGGACTATGGCTACACCTTC
.,few,TRBV7-8,TRBJ1-1,15,CASSFDTPGNTEAFF,TGTGCCAGCAGCTTCGACACGCCAGGGAACACTGAAGCTTTCTTT
TRBD1,few,TRBV11-2,TRBJ2-5,15,CASSFNRGSWETQYF,TGTGCCAGCAGCTTCAACAGGGGTTCGTGGGAGACCCAGTACTTC
.,.,TRBV9,TRBJ2-5,15,CASSVDQGPQETQYF,TGTGCCAGCAGCGTAGATCAGGGCCCCCAAGAGACCCAGTACTTC
TRBD2,.,TRBV19,TRBJ2-1,16,CASSIRDGGVVNEQFF,TGTGCCAGTAGTATACGTGATGGGGGGGTAGTAAATGAGCAGTTCTTC
.,.,TRBV27,TRBJ2-7,15,CASSNGATGRNEQYF,TGTGCCAGCAGCAACGGAGCTACAGGGAGAAACGAGCAGTACTTC
TRBD1,few,TRBV7-8,TRBJ1-4,15,CASSNKRQGSEKLFF,TGTGCCAGCAGCAACAAAAGACAGGGGAGCGAAAAACTGTTTTTT
.,few,TRBV4-2,TRBJ1-4,17,CASSQDPTREPHEKLFF,TGTGCCAGCAGCCAAGATCCCACCCGGGAGCCCCATGAAAAACTGTTTTTT
.,.,TRBV5-4,TRBJ1-5,14,CASAAFYSNQPQHF,TGTGCCAGCGCGGCATTTTATAGCAATCAGCCCCAGCATTTT
TRBD1,.,TRBV30,TRBJ1-3,14,CACSSGQAGNTIYF,TGTGCCTGTTCCTCCGGACAGGCTGGAAACACCATATATTTT
TRBD2,.,TRBV19,TRBJ2-3,14,CASSASGITDTQYF,TGTGCCAGTAGTGCCAGCGGGATAACAGATACGCAGTATTTT
.,.,TRBV2,TRBJ2-7,14,CASGRQDYSYEQYF,TGTGCCAGCGGACGGCAGGACTATAGTTACGAGCAGTACTTC
.,.,TRBV27,TRBJ1-1,12,CASSPDGVEAFF,TGTGCCAGCTCACCGGACGGGGTTGAAGCTTTCTTT
TRBD2,.,TRBV23-1,TRBJ2-1,17,CASSQGGSGRDYNEQFF,TGCGCCAGCAGTCAGGGGGGAAGCGGGAGGGACTACAATGAGCAGTTCTTC
.,.,TRBV7-9,TRBJ2-7,12,CSSSFQNYEQYF,TGTTCCAGCAGCTTCCAAAACTACGAGCAGTACTTC
TRBD2,.,TRBV15,TRBJ2-3,17,CATSRAGLAGNTDTQYF,TGTGCCACCAGCCGGGCGGGACTAGCGGGGAACACAGATACGCAGTATTTT